This T cell receptor beta chain derives from a study of T cells in women clearing cervical HPV infection. Study as a whole: Women with histologically confirmed HPV16-related CIN3 or worse, 2 with invasive cancer, served as cases. The study, taken as a whole, reports: Cases carried less TRBV6-7 than controls: approximately 0.1% versus 0.16%.

Comment on this clone: The antigen remains unidentified. The read ends 3 residues shy of where the CDR3 ends; the end is completed using the germline J gene.

This CDR3 comprises 16 residues. V dropped 2 bases and J dropped 1 base, with 17 bases sitting between them. Germline V gives CDR1 DFQATT, CDR2 SNEGSKA (reference sequence). Sequencing was performed with immunoSEQ multiplex PCR; in TCRdb, only in-frame clones are kept and a portion is missing. The sample table includes roughly 30,000 clones. This clonotype was obtained from a woman aged 18-69 years with a cervical HPV16 infection that either progressed to CIN3+ or cleared (not recorded which). Sequencing was performed on blood buffy coat. The V call is TRBV20-1, the J call TRBJ2-5; a possible D gene is TRBD2 (5 bases). The covered CDR3 bases are TGCAGTGCTAGATCTTCCCGCGGGCCCCCCCAAGAGACC. Amino acids: CSARSSRGPPQET. The complete CDR3 reads CSARSSRGPPQETQYF.